This T cell receptor beta chain was sequenced in a study of regulatory T cells in long-lasting Graves disease. The study, taken as a whole, reports: Comparison showed that persistent patients shared more public clonotypes (around 3,000) than new patients (approximately 870).

Sample time point: persistent/refractory GD, antithyroid drugs over 5 years with positive TRAb. From PBMCs, RNA was extracted and then used to make the TCR library. HTBI primers from iRepertoire and Arm-PCR of CDR3 regions yielded the TCR beta libraries. TCRdb fed the multiplex PCR reads into MiXCR, producing one record per CDR3 protein. The sample yields approximately 470,000 distinct CDR3 sequences, less than 25% seen once. V lost 2 bases to trimming and J lost 9 bases, with 12 bases between them. This CDR3 region has 13 residues. On this clonotype: Antigen: not known.

The source was peripheral blood mononuclear cells (PBMCs), collected when the disease was refractory, from a patient treated with antithyroid drugs. The chain employs TRBV12-3 or TRBV12-4 and TRBJ2-3; D not resolved. This TCR derives from a female donor with Graves disease. CDR3 loop: CASSLLERSTQYF. CDR3 sequence (DNA): TGTGCCAGCAGTTTACTAGAACGGAGCACGCAGTATTTT.